Below, 25 T cell receptor beta chains from the same sample are listed, as sequenced in a study of blood T cell repertoires in COVID-19 (dated by TCRdb to the early 2020s). The library was obtained by the immunoSEQ multiplex PCR assay. TCRdb retrieved this table from immuneACCESS and kept in-frame rearrangements only. Not all clones are present; in checked studies, unresolved V genes account for under half, and no reason is known for the remainder. The table for this sample lists 450,000 to 500,000 clones; 80% to 90% of them were counted only once. The ten largest account for 3.2% of the sample. Source material: peripheral blood. These receptors were taken from a human donor in a cohort sampled during active COVID-19.

The chain combines TRBV28 with TRBJ1-1, with 8 bases matching TRBD1. Trimming took 3 bases from V and 4 from J; bases not matched to a gene: 7. This CDR3 region has 15 residues. The germline gives CDR1 MDHEN, CDR2 SYDVKM. The CDR3 DNA sequence: TGTGCCAGCAGTTTCGACAGGGGATGGGTCACTGAAGCTTTCTTT. It yields the protein CASSFDRGWVTEAFF.

The V gene is TRBV7-9, the J gene TRBJ2-7, with unresolved D. Per germline, CDR1 SEHNR and CDR2 FQNEAQ (reference sequence). V lost 2 bases and J 3 bases, leaving 8 bases between the germline ends. This CDR3 is 13 amino acids long. CDR3 residues: CASSLIARYEQYF. Here the CDR3 DNA reads TGTGCCAGCAGCTTAATTGCGCGCTACGAGCAGTACTTC.

V gene TRBV5-1 combines with J gene TRBJ2-7, with 10 positions matching TRBD1. Germline CDR1 and CDR2: SGHRS and YFSETQ. This CDR3 contains 15 residues. V trimming: 4 bases; J trimming: 5 bases; junction bases outside the gene matches: 9. DNA of the CDR3: TGCGCCAGCAGCCTATCGGGACAGGGGTACAACGAGCAGTACTTC. Protein: CASSLSGQGYNEQYF.

The chain combines TRBV6-4 with TRBJ1-2, with 7 bases fitting TRBD1. Trimming cost V 2 bases and J 4 bases; bases outside gene matches: 7. The CDR3 runs to 15 residues. Germline-derived CDR1 and CDR2 are MRHNA and SNTAGT. CDR3 nucleotides: TGTGCCAGCAGTGACAACCCGGACAGGTCCTATGGCTACACCTTC. Encoded protein: CASSDNPDRSYGYTF.

The chain is built from TRBV5-4 and TRBJ2-5; 12 bases map to TRBD2. With 4 bases clipped from V and 5 bases from J, the junction kept 6 bases outside the gene matches. The germline CDR1 and CDR2 sequences are SGHNT and YYREEE (reference sequence). The CDR3 has 15 residues. The CDR3 DNA sequence: TGTGCCAGCAGCCGGCTAGCGGGAGGGAGGGAGACCCAGTACTTC. It specifies CASSRLAGGRETQYF.

The gene calls are TRBV19 and TRBJ1-1; 7 bases are a match to TRBD1. J was trimmed by 1 base and V by 9 bases; bases with no gene match: 11. The CDR3 loop spans 15 amino acids. Germline V lookup: CDR1 LNHDA, CDR2 SQIVND (reference sequence). CDR3 region: CAREGGGGGNTEAFF. The CDR3 DNA reads TGTGCCAGAGAGGGAGGAGGGGGCGGGAACACTGAAGCTTTCTTT.

The chain combines TRBV7-9 with TRBJ1-2; TRBD1 matches at 10 bases. Unmatched junction bases numbered 9, after V lost 1 base and J lost 4 bases. The CDR3 contains 17 residues. The germline V gene encodes CDR1 SEHNR and CDR2 FQNEAQ (reference sequence). The CDR3 protein is CASSLGPGTGVTYGYTF. CDR3 nucleotide sequence: TGTGCCAGCAGCTTAGGGCCCGGGACAGGGGTTACCTATGGCTACACCTTC.

The chain employs TRBV10-3 and TRBJ2-3; TRBD1 might be the D (5 bases). Germline V gene lookup returns CDR1 ENHRY and CDR2 SYGVKD. The germline V and J ends were trimmed by 3 bases and 5 bases, with 9 bases remaining between them. This CDR3 is built from 13 residues. CDR3 amino acids: CAISDSTEDTQYF. CDR3 nucleotides: TGTGCCATCAGTGACTCGACAGAAGATACGCAGTATTTT.

V usage is TRBV28 and J usage is TRBJ2-3, with 9 nucleotides matching TRBD2. Germline CDR1 and CDR2: MDHEN and SYDVKM. The ends lost 8 bases at V and 2 bases at J; junction bases unmatched: 14. The CDR3 sequence is 17 residues long. Here the CDR3 DNA reads TGTGCCAGCCACCCTCCGACTAGCGGTTACAACACAGATACGCAGTATTTT. This gives the protein CASHPPTSGYNTDTQYF.

The chain employs TRBV28 and TRBJ1-2, with D possibly TRBD1 on 5 matching bases. With 6 bases removed from V and 4 bases from J, the gap between germline ends came to 9 bases. There are 12 residues in the CDR3. Germline V gene data show CDR1 as MDHEN and CDR2 as SYDVKM. The CDR3 coding sequence is TGTGCCAGCAGAGGGGATGTCTATGGCTACACCTTC. Amino acids: CASRGDVYGYTF.

This clone was observed many times. The genes are TRBV30 and TRBJ2-7; no definite D call. The CDR3 contains 13 residues. Trimming left V 0 bases short and J 1 base short, with 7 bases between. Germline assignment: CDR1 GTSNPN and CDR2 SVGIG (reference sequence). The CDR3 sequence is CAWSVPPSYEQYF. In nucleotides, the CDR3 is TGTGCCTGGAGTGTCCCCCCGTCCTACGAGCAGTACTTC.

The chain uses TRBV23-1 and TRBJ2-7; TRBD1 matches at 7 bases. TRBV23-1 is classed as an ORF, of uncertain function. V shed 8 bases and J 3 bases; nucleotides not matched to a gene: 22. CDR3 length equals 18 residues. DNA of the CDR3: TGCGCCAGCCCCCATAGGTGCGGACAGGAGACAGATTACTACGAGCAGTACTTC. As protein: CASPHRCGQETDYYEQYF.

This clone appeared a few times. This rearrangement joins TRBV19 to TRBJ1-2; D might be TRBD1 (6 bases). The CDR3 totals 14 residues. Trimming left V 5 bases short and J 4 bases short, with 14 bases between. Germline CDR1 is LNHDA and CDR2 is SQIVND (reference sequence). The CDR3 reads CASSFDRGGYGYTF. CDR3 in DNA: TGTGCCAGTAGTTTTGACAGAGGGGGCTATGGCTACACCTTC. Drawing the rest from reference TRBV19 and TRBJ1-2, the complete variable domain is DGGITQSPKYLFRKEGQNVTLSCEQNLNHDAMYWYRQDPGQGLRLIYYSQIVNDFQKGDIAEGYSVSREKKESFPLTVTSAQKNPTAFYLCASSFDRGGYGYTFGSGTRLTVV.

The chain carries TRBV7-8 and TRBJ1-2, with 7 bases lining up with TRBD1. The CDR3 loop spans 15 amino acids. In germline, CDR1 is SGHVS, CDR2 FQNEAQ. The ends lost 4 bases at V and 1 base at J; junction bases unmatched: 6. Written as DNA, the CDR3 is TGTGCCAGCAGCTCGGCAGGGGGGCTTAACTATGGCTACACCTTC. It codes for CASSSAGGLNYGYTF.

As to this clone: Additional DNA sequences in this sample encode the identical CDR3. The chain carries TRBV3-1 (or the pseudogene TRBV3-2) and TRBJ1-2, with 9 positions matching TRBD1. The CDR3 spans 13 residues. The germline gives CDR1 LGHDT, CDR2 YNNKEL (reference sequence). V lost 4 bases and J lost 5; bases outside the gene matches: 2. Written as DNA, the CDR3 is TGTGCCAGCAGCCTGGGACAGGGATATGGCTACACCTTC. It codes for CASSLGQGYGYTF.

The chain uses TRBV11-2 and TRBJ2-2, with 7 nucleotides matching TRBD1. Germline CDR1 and CDR2: SGHAT and FQNNGV. The CDR3 is made up of 15 amino acids. V lost 3 bases to trimming and J lost 4 bases; unmatched junction nucleotides: 5. CDR3 coding DNA: TGTGCCAGCAGCTTGGTGACAGGGCCCACCGGGGAGCTGTTTTTT. Its protein is CASSLVTGPTGELFF.

With regard to this clone: Other nucleotide sequences in the sample specify the same CDR3. The J gene is TRBJ2-1, the V gene TRBV5-1; TRBD2 matches at 11 bases. Per the germline V gene, CDR1 is SGHRS and CDR2 is YFSETQ. The V segment lost 0 bases and the J segment 6 bases; nucleotides outside the gene matches: 2. The CDR3 is 15 residues long. CDR3 bases: TGCGCCAGCAGCTTGGTAACTAGCGGGGGCAATGAGCAGTTCTTC. Translating gives CASSLVTSGGNEQFF.

The chain links TRBV30 to TRBJ2-7; no firm D call. V was shortened by 5 bases and J by 0 bases, with 8 bases between the two germline ends. The CDR3 loop spans 12 amino acids. In germline, CDR1 is GTSNPN, CDR2 SVGIG (reference sequence). The CDR3 protein is CAWGRISYEQYF. The CDR3 region has the DNA TGTGCCTGGGGCAGAATCTCCTACGAGCAGTACTTC.

This clone was seen just once. V gene TRBV5-1 combines with J gene TRBJ2-4, with 8 bases aligning to TRBD2. The CDR3 covers 14 residues. J was trimmed by 9 bases and V by 0 bases; bases with no gene match: 5. Germline CDR1 SGHRS, CDR2 YFSETQ. The DNA for the CDR3 is TGCGCCAGCAGCTTGGTCAGCGGGAGTACCATTCAGTACTTC. This sequence encodes CASSLVSGSTIQYF.

The J gene is TRBJ2-3, the V gene TRBV28; 10 nucleotides line up with TRBD2. The length of the CDR3 is 18 residues. The germline V gene encodes CDR1 MDHEN and CDR2 SYDVKM. J was trimmed by 1 base and V by 2 bases; bases with no gene match: 9. CDR3 sequence (DNA): TGTGCCAGCAGTTTAGGAACTAGCGGGATGTCGGGCACAGATACGCAGTATTTT. Its translation is CASSLGTSGMSGTDTQYF.

This clone was seen a handful of times. This sequence joins TRBV6-5 and TRBJ1-2; D is unclear. Germline-derived CDR1 and CDR2 are MNHEY and SVGAGI. The CDR3 contains 15 residues. Trimming left V 0 bases short and J 0 bases short, with 8 bases between. The CDR3 sequence is CASSYSGSTNYGYTF. Written as DNA, the CDR3 is TGTGCCAGCAGTTACTCGGGCAGTACTAACTATGGCTACACCTTC.

The chain has TRBV6-6 and TRBJ1-4; no clear D. Germline V gene lookup returns CDR1 MNHNY and CDR2 SVGAGI (reference sequence). Trimming stripped 6 bases from V and 8 bases from J, with 22 bases between. This CDR3 has 16 amino acids. CDR3 protein: CASSSPATPSLEKLFF. The CDR3 nucleotides are TGTGCCAGCAGCTCACCCGCGACACCCTCCTTGGAAAAACTGTTTTTT.

This rearrangement joins TRBV10-3 to TRBJ2-1; D is perhaps TRBD2 (6 bases). Germline loops: CDR1 ENHRY, CDR2 SYGVKD. The V gene lost 0 bases and the J gene lost 13 bases, with 13 bases spanning the gap. This CDR3 region has 13 residues. The CDR3 DNA is TGTGCCATCAGTGAGTCGATTAGCGGTTCTCAGTTCTTC. It encodes CAISESISGSQFF.

The chain carries TRBV6-5 and TRBJ1-2, with D perhaps TRBD1 (6 bases). Germline V lookup: CDR1 MNHEY, CDR2 SVGAGI. This CDR3 has 12 residues. V lost 5 bases and J 7 bases, leaving 11 bases between the germline ends. In DNA, the CDR3 is TGTGCCAGCAGTACAGGGAGGGTTGGCTACACCTTC. Protein sequence: CASSTGRVGYTF.

The chain is built from TRBV18 and TRBJ2-1; D possibly corresponds to TRBD2 (6 bases). Germline CDR1 and CDR2: KGHSH and LQKENI. The CDR3 is 14 amino acids. V was clipped by 3 bases and J by 5 bases, with 11 bases between them. The CDR3 here is CASSPGRSHNEQFF. CDR3 DNA sequence: TGTGCCAGCTCACCTGGGAGGTCGCACAATGAGCAGTTCTTC.